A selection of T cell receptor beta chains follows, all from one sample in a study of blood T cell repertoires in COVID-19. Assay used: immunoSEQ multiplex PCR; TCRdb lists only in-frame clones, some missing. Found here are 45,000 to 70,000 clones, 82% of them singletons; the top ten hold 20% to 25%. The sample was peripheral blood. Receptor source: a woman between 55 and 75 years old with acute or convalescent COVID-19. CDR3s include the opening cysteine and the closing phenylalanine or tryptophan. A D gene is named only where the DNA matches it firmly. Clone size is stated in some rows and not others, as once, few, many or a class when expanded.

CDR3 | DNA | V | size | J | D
CASSPRTEGSGYTF | TGTGCCAGCAGCCCCCGAACTGAGGGTAGCGGCTACACCTTC | TRBV5-4 | NA | TRBJ1-2 | NA
CASSLSRGETQYF | TGTGCCAGCAGCTTAAGCAGGGGAGAGACCCAGTACTTC | TRBV11-3 | NA | TRBJ2-5 | NA
CASSSLDRFNEQFF | TGTGCCAGCAGCTCCCTGGACAGGTTCAATGAGCAGTTCTTC | TRBV11-2 | NA | TRBJ2-1 | TRBD1
CAWDHPRGALRGYTF | TGTGCCTGGGACCACCCTAGGGGCGCTTTGCGCGGCTACACCTTC | TRBV30 | NA | TRBJ1-2 | NA
CASSSIQGEKLFF | TGTGCCAGCAGTTCCATACAGGGCGAAAAACTGTTTTTT | TRBV6-5 | NA | TRBJ1-4 | NA
CASSLIGLARADTQYF | TGTGCCAGCAGCTTAATCGGTCTAGCGAGAGCAGATACGCAGTATTTT | TRBV7-8 | NA | TRBJ2-3 | NA
CASLRDRANTGELFF | TGTGCCAGCCTCCGGGACAGGGCGAACACCGGGGAGCTGTTTTTT | TRBV7-6 | NA | TRBJ2-2 | TRBD1
CASSAREIRGPGNTIYF | TGTGCCAGCAGTGCACGGGAGATTAGGGGGCCTGGAAACACCATATATTTT | TRBV6-1 | many | TRBJ1-3 | TRBD1
CASSPRQGISYEQYF | TGCGCCAGCAGCCCCAGACAGGGCATCAGCTACGAGCAGTACTTC | TRBV5-1 | large | TRBJ2-7 | TRBD1
CASNGGGPPDTQYF | TGTGCCAGTAACGGCGGGGGCCCTCCCGATACGCAGTATTTT | TRBV19 | NA | TRBJ2-3 | NA
CASRRDWDDEQFF | TGTGCCAGCCGTAGGGACTGGGACGATGAGCAGTTCTTC | TRBV2 | NA | TRBJ2-1 | NA
CASSFPGGASGGEQFF | TGTGCCAGCAGCTTTCCCGGCGGGGCTAGCGGGGGCGAGCAGTTCTTC | TRBV9 | NA | TRBJ2-1 | TRBD2
CAISGTGVVHEQYF | TGTGCCATCAGTGGGACAGGGGTTGTCCACGAGCAGTACTTC | TRBV10-3 | NA | TRBJ2-7 | TRBD1
CAISEWQVGYTGELFF | TGTGCCATCAGTGAATGGCAGGTAGGATACACCGGGGAGCTGTTTTTT | TRBV10-3 | few | TRBJ2-2 | NA
CASSQGLSGLAGETQYF | TGTGCCAGCAGCCAAGGGCTCTCGGGACTAGCAGGAGAGACCCAGTACTTC | TRBV4-2 | NA | TRBJ2-5 | TRBD2
CASSDSRVNNQPQHF | TGTGCCAGCAGTGACTCCAGGGTGAATAATCAGCCCCAGCATTTT | TRBV2 | NA | TRBJ1-5 | NA
CASSPGTGEQYF | TGCGCCAGCAGCCCGGGGACAGGCGAGCAGTACTTC | TRBV5-1 | NA | TRBJ2-7 | TRBD1
CASSLDALNEQFF | TGCGCCAGCAGCTTGGATGCGCTCAATGAGCAGTTCTTC | TRBV5-1 | few | TRBJ2-1 | NA
CASSLSGWDTEAFF | TGTGCCAGCAGCTTGTCAGGGTGGGACACTGAAGCTTTCTTT | TRBV7-3 | NA | TRBJ1-1 | NA
CASSLTGDQPQHF | TGTGCCAGCAGTCTGACAGGGGATCAGCCCCAGCATTTT | TRBV2 | NA | TRBJ1-5 | TRBD1
CASSGNQPQHF | TGTGCCAGCTCAGGCAATCAGCCCCAGCATTTT | TRBV9 | NA | TRBJ1-5 | NA
CASSVGQGATGYTF | TGTGCCAGCAGTGTCGGACAGGGGGCCACTGGCTACACCTTC | TRBV25-1 | few | TRBJ1-2 | TRBD1
CASSSGLQTQYF | TGTGCCAGCAGCTCAGGGTTACAGACCCAGTACTTC | TRBV7-9 | NA | TRBJ2-5 | NA
CASSYETRDSYEQYF | TGTGCCAGCAGTTACGAGACTAGAGACTCCTACGAGCAGTACTTC | TRBV6-4 | NA | TRBJ2-7 | NA
CASSLVAGRSNQPQHF | TGTGCCAGCAGCTTGGTGGCAGGGAGGTCCAATCAGCCCCAGCATTTT | TRBV5-6 | NA | TRBJ1-5 | NA
CASSPGSTEAFF | TGTGCCAGTAGCCCAGGTAGCACTGAAGCTTTCTTT | TRBV19 | NA | TRBJ1-1 | NA
CASSPGQGAGNTIYF | TGTGCCAGCAGCCCGGGACAGGGGGCTGGAAACACCATATATTTT | TRBV7-9 | NA | TRBJ1-3 | TRBD1